Each of the 2 T cell receptor beta chains below was sequenced from the same sample in a study of cytomegalovirus exposure and HLA in healthy donors. 60 Vbeta and 13 Jbeta primers were used in PCR. Sequencing used immunoSEQ multiplex PCR; TCRdb keeps in-frame clones, though not all of them. The table has 85,000 to 130,000 clones, about three quarters seen once. Sequencing was done on a sample of PBMCs. These receptors were taken from a boy younger than 18 in good health and CMV-seronegative.

This clone was recorded a few times. V usage is TRBV6-5 and J usage is TRBJ1-3; D ambiguous. The V gene lost 6 bases and the J gene lost 7 bases, with 7 bases spanning the gap. This CDR3 has 11 amino acids. Germline CDR1 and CDR2: MNHEY and SVGAGI. The CDR3 bases are TGTGCCAGCAGAAGCCCGAACACCATATATTTT. It specifies CASRSPNTIYF.

The J gene is TRBJ1-5, the V gene TRBV6-5, with TRBD1 identical over 9 bases. The CDR3 consists of 14 residues. V was pared by 5 bases and J by 5 bases, with 4 bases of the junction left unmatched. Germline CDR1 is MNHEY and CDR2 is SVGAGI. CDR3 amino acids: CASSGRTGDQPQHF. CDR3 DNA sequence: TGTGCCAGCAGTGGCCGGACAGGGGATCAGCCCCAGCATTTT.